The TCR beta chain under discussion was sequenced for a study of cytomegalovirus exposure and HLA in healthy donors. Overall study context: Earlier sequencing of about 200 million T cells yielded fewer than 140 million unique TCR beta sequences.

The primer mix had 60 Vbeta and 13 Jbeta primers. TCRdb's copy holds only in-frame clones and misses some; the assay was immunoSEQ multiplex PCR. This sample's table reports over 100,000 clones. With 1 base removed from V and 0 bases from J, the gap between germline ends came to 9 bases. Germline loops: CDR1 SEHNR, CDR2 FQNEAQ (reference sequence). The CDR3 has 15 residues. Material for sequencing was PBMCs. The chain is built from TRBV7-9 and TRBJ1-1; D is unresolved. The receptor's source is a man between 25 and 39 years old in good health and CMV-seronegative. The CDR3 loop is CASSLGTGMNTEAFF. The CDR3, as DNA: TGTGCCAGCAGCTTAGGTACGGGTATGAACACTGAAGCTTTCTTT.